This TCR beta chain was identified during a study of OX40 agonist ivuxolimab in advanced cancers. Looking at the study overall: Ivuxolimab was an agonistic, fully human IgG2 monoclonal antibody directed against OX40 (CD134), a costimulatory receptor. Peripheral TCRbeta sequencing aimed to test whether ivuxolimab altered TCR sequence diversity and caused clonal T-cell expansion. Of the 52 patients in dose escalation, some 20 had hepatocellular carcinoma, roughly 15 had melanoma, 9 had renal cell carcinoma and 9 had head and neck cancer. Partial responses occurred in three dose-escalation patients: two with cutaneous melanoma and one with hepatocellular carcinoma. Intravenous ivuxolimab was administered to patients every 2 weeks at six dose levels: 0.01, 0.1, 0.3, 1.5, 3 and 10 mg/kg. In the dose-escalation cohort, 82.7% of patients were male, and the mean age was approximately 55 years, with a range of about 20 to 79. The paper reports the monotherapy dose-escalation portion (N of about 47 patients) of the phase I ivuxolimab trial. Prior anti-PD-1, anti-PD-L1 or anti-CTLA-4 therapy was permitted, and checkpoint inhibitors had been received by about 44% of dose-escalation patients.

Including the terminal cysteine and phenylalanine, the CDR3 comprises 14 residues. Of the read, only the CDR3 DNA is kept; its 42 bases are in frame from base 1. CDR1 MDHEN and CDR2 SYDVKM are derived from the germline V gene. The trial excluded patients who had a history of autoimmune disease or who were on systemic immunosuppression. In every dose cohort, peripheral blood was drawn for TCR sequencing at baseline, cycle 4 day 1, and cycle 7 day 1. Samples were obtained from an open-label, multicenter, first-in-human phase I dose-escalation trial of ivuxolimab. Adults with locally advanced or metastatic melanoma, renal cell carcinoma, hepatocellular carcinoma or head and neck squamous cell carcinoma were enrolled in the trial. Before TCR sequencing, CD4+ and CD8+ T cells were separately sorted from peripheral blood. General findings and caveats noted by the study authors: The antigen specificity of the peripheral T cells that underwent clonal expansion was not determined. On average, CD8+ T cells showed more expanded clones than CD4+ T cells after ivuxolimab. Low levels of normalized T-cell clonal expansion were also shown by some nonresponding patients. In the 0.1-3.0 mg/kg groups, partial responders were among the patients with the lowest normalized peripheral clonal expansion, particularly in CD8+ T cells. Clonal expansion of both CD4+ and CD8+ blood T cells was observed from baseline to week 6 at doses 0.1 to 3.0 mg/kg.

Genomic DNA was isolated from the sorted cells so that the TCRbeta CDR3 region could be sequenced. The immunoSEQ Assay was used for sequencing of TCRbeta CDR3 regions. Imported from immuneACCESS, the table was reduced by TCRdb to in-frame sequences with V and J called. These copies leave out some clones; in studies compared against another copy, an unresolved V gene accounts for under half, and the cause of the remainder is not known. This sample holds roughly 70,000 clones; around 87% were observed only once. The biggest ten clones account for approximately 2% of the sample. In the case of this clone: What antigen it recognizes has not been identified. One base away there is no much larger clone; base qualities are not given.

The sample consisted of CD4+ or CD8+ T cells sorted from blood, taken in a trial of the OX40 agonist ivuxolimab. This clonotype originated in an adult with an advanced solid tumor such as melanoma, head and neck, liver or kidney cancer. The chain uses TRBV28 and TRBJ1-6; TRBD1 is a weak D gene call, 6 bases matching. The sequenced DNA is TGTGTGTCAGGGGAGGTATCCTATAATTCACCCCTCCACTTT. It specifies CVSGEVSYNSPLHF. Outside the CDR3, residues come from the reference TRBV28 and TRBJ1-6 proteins, so the full variable domain is: DVKVTQSSRYLVKRTGEKVFLECVQDMDHENMFWYRQDPGLGLRLIYFSYDVKMKEKGDIPEGYSVSREKKERFSLILESASTNQTSMYLCVSGEVSYNSPLHFGNGTRLTVT.